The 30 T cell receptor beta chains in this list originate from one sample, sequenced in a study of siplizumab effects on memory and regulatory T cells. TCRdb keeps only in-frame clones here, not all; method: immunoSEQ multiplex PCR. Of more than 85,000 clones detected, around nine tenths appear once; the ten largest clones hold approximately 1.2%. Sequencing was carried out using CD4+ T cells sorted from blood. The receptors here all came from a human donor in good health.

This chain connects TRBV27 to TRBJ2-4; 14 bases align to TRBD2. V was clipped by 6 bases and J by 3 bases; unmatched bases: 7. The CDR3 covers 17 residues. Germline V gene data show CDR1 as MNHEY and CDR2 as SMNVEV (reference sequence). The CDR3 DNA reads TGTGCCAGCAGCAGGCAGGGACTAGCGGGGGTCAAAAACATTCAGTACTTC. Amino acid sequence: CASSRQGLAGVKNIQYF.

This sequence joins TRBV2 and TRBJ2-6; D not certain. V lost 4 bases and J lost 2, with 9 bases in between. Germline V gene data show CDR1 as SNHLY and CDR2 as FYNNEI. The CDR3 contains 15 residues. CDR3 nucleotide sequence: TGTGCCAGCAGTGCCAGTTTAACTGGGGCCAACGTCCTGACTTTC. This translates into CASSASLTGANVLTF.

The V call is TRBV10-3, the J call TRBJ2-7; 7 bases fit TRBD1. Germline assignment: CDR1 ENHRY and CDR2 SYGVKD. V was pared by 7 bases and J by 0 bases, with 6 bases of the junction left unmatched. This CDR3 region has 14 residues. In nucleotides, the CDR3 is TGTGCCATCAATACAGGGGCTAGCTCCTACGAGCAGTACTTC. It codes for CAINTGASSYEQYF.

Here the CDR3 DNA reads TGTGCCAGCAGTGACTCATGGGAGACCCAGTACTTC. Protein sequence: CASSDSWETQYF. The chain employs TRBV6-4 and TRBJ2-5; D not resolved. Germline loops: CDR1 MRHNA, CDR2 SNTAGT. The ends were cut back, 0 bases at V and 5 bases at J, with 4 bases in the middle. The CDR3 covers 12 residues.

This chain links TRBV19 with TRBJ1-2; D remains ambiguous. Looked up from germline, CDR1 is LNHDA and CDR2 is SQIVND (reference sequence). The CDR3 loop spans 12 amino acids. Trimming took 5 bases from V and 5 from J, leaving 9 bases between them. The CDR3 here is CASSDLLYGYTF. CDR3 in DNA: TGTGCCAGTAGTGACTTATTATATGGCTACACCTTC.

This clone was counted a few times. The CDR3 sequence: CASSLDRGMLQPQHF. CDR3 nucleotide sequence: TGTGCCAGTAGTTTGGACAGGGGAATGTTGCAGCCCCAGCATTTT. This chain connects TRBV19 to TRBJ1-5, with 9 bases identical to TRBD1. Looked up from germline, CDR1 is LNHDA and CDR2 is SQIVND (reference sequence). This CDR3 is 15 amino acids long. V shed 5 bases and J 7 bases; nucleotides not matched to a gene: 9.

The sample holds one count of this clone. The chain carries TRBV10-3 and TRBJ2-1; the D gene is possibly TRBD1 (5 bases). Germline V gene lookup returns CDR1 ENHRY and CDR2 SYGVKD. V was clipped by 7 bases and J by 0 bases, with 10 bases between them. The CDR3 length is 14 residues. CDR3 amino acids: CAITRDSSYNEQFF. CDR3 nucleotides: TGTGCCATCACGAGAGACAGCTCCTACAATGAGCAGTTCTTC.

CDR3 bases: TGTGCCAGCAGGGTGGGACATAAGAACACTGAAGCTTTCTTT. Residues: CASRVGHKNTEAFF. The chain links TRBV6-1 to TRBJ1-1, with a possible D match to TRBD1 (6 bases). The germline CDR1 and CDR2 sequences are MNHNS and SASEGT. V was trimmed by 6 bases and J by 1 base, leaving 12 bases between them. The CDR3 is 14 residues long.

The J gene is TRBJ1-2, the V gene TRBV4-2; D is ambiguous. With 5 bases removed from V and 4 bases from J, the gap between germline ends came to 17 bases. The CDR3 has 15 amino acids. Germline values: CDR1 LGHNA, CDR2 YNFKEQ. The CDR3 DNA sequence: TGTGCCAGCAGCTCCCCCGAAGGGCTAAGCTATGGCTACACCTTC. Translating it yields CASSSPEGLSYGYTF.

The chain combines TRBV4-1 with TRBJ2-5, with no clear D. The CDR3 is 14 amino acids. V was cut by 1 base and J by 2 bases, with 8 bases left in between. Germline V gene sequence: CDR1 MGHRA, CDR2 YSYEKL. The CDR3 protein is CASSQVMIQETQYF. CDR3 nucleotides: TGCGCCAGCAGCCAAGTTATGATTCAAGAGACCCAGTACTTC.

The CDR3 coding sequence is TGTGCCAGCAGTGCCCAGTGGGGAGACAATGAGCAGTTCTTC. Translation: CASSAQWGDNEQFF. This sequence joins TRBV2 and TRBJ2-1, with D perhaps matching TRBD2 (5 bases). The V gene's germline CDR1 is SNHLY and CDR2 FYNNEI. The CDR3 runs 14 residues. Trimming left V 4 bases short and J 5 bases short, with 12 bases between. Drawing the rest from reference TRBV2 and TRBJ2-1, the complete variable domain is EPEVTQTPSHQVTQMGQEVILRCVPISNHLYFYWYRQILGQKVEFLVSFYNNEISEKSEIFDDQFSVERPDGSNFTLKIRSTKLEDSAMYFCASSAQWGDNEQFFGPGTRLTVL.

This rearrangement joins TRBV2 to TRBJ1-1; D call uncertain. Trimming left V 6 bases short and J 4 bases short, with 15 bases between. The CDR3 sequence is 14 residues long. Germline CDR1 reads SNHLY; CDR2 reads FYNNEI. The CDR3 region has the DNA TGTGCCAGCAGCGATCCCCGCATAACCACTGAAGCTTTCTTT. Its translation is CASSDPRITTEAFF.

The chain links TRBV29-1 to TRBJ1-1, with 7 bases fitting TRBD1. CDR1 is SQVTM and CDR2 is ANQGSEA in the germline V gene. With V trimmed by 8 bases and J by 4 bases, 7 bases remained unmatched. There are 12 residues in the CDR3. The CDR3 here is CSSDRVGTEAFF. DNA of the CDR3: TGCAGCTCCGACAGGGTTGGCACTGAAGCTTTCTTT.

The CDR3 is CAGSTRGGAGELFF. The DNA for the CDR3 is TGTGCCGGCTCGACCCGGGGGGGGGCCGGGGAGCTGTTTTTT. The chain is built from TRBV2 and TRBJ2-2; 8 nucleotides line up with TRBD2. CDR3 length equals 14 residues. In germline, CDR1 is SNHLY, CDR2 FYNNEI. Germline trimming cut 11 bases from V and 6 bases from J; bases unmatched to any gene: 11.

The CDR3 is CASSYRSQETQYF. The CDR3 region has the DNA TGTGCCAGCAGTTACAGGAGCCAAGAGACCCAGTACTTC. The V call is TRBV6-6, the J call TRBJ2-5; D gene ambiguous. Germline V lookup: CDR1 MNHNY, CDR2 SVGAGI (reference sequence). V lost 2 bases and J 1 base, leaving 5 bases between the germline ends. This CDR3 has 13 amino acids.

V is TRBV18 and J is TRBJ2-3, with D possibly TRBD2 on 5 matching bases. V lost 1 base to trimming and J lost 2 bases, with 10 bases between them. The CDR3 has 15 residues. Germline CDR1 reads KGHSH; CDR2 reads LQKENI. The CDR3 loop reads CASSPRGQVTDTQYF. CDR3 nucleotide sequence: TGTGCCAGCTCACCACGAGGGCAGGTCACAGATACGCAGTATTTT. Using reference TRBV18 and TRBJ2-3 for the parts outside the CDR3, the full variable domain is NAGVMQNPRHLVRRRGQEARLRCSPMKGHSHVYWYRQLPEEGLKFMVYLQKENIIDESGMPKERFSAEFPKEGPSILRIQQVVRGDSAAYFCASSPRGQVTDTQYFGPGTRLTVL.

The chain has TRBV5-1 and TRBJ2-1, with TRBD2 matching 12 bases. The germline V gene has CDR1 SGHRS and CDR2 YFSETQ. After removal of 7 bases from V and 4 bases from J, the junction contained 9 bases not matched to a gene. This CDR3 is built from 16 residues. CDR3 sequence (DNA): TGCGCCAGCGGGAGACTAGCGGGAGTGGGGTACAATGAGCAGTTCTTC. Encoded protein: CASGRLAGVGYNEQFF.

CDR3 loop: CASSLGGTSGTIETQYF. The CDR3 DNA sequence: TGTGCCAGCAGCTTGGGGGGGACTAGCGGGACTATAGAGACCCAGTACTTC. The chain couples TRBV5-4 to TRBJ2-5, with 13 nucleotides matching TRBD2. The CDR3 length is 17 residues. Germline CDR1 reads SGHNT; CDR2 reads YYREEE (reference sequence). The ends lost 0 bases at V and 4 bases at J; junction bases unmatched: 6.

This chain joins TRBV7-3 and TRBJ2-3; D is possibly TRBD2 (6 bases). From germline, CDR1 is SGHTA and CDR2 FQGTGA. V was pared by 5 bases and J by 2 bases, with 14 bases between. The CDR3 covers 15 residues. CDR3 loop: CASSSSGTNTDTQYF. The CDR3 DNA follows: TGTGCCAGCAGCAGTAGCGGAACCAACACAGATACGCAGTATTTT.

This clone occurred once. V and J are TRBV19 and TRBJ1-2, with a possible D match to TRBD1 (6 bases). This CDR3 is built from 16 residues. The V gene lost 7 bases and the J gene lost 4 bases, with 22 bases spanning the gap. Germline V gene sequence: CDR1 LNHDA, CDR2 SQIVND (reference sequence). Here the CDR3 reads CASTTGKDRPTYGYTF. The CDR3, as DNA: TGTGCCAGTACCACCGGCAAGGACAGACCCACCTATGGCTACACCTTC.

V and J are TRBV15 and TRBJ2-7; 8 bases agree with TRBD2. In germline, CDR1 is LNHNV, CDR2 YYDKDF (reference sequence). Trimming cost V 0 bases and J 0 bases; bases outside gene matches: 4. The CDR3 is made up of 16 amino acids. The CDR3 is CATSRDRAGASYEQYF. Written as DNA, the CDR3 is TGTGCCACCAGCAGAGATCGAGCGGGAGCCTCCTACGAGCAGTACTTC.

CDR3 sequence: CASSSPGGAASSYNEQFF. CDR3 DNA: TGTGCCAGCAGCTCCCCAGGGGGCGCCGCCAGCTCCTACAATGAGCAGTTCTTC. This chain joins TRBV7-9 and TRBJ2-1; the match to TRBD1 covers 8 bases. The CDR3 is 18 amino acids. V was pared by 4 bases and J by 0 bases, with 11 bases of the junction left unmatched. Germline CDR1 and CDR2: SEHNR and FQNEAQ (reference sequence).

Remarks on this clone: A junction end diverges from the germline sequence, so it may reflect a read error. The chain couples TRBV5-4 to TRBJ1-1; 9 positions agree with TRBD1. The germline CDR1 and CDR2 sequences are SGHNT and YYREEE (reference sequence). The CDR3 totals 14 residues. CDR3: CASSIGQGNSEAFF. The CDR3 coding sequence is TGTGCCAGCAGCATTGGACAGGGGAACTCTGAAGCTTTCTTT.

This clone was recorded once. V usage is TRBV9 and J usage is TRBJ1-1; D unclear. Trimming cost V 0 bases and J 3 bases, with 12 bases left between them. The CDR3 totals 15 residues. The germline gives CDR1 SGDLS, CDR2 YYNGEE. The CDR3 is CASSVGIRWDTEAFF. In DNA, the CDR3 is TGTGCCAGCAGCGTAGGAATCAGATGGGACACTGAAGCTTTCTTT.

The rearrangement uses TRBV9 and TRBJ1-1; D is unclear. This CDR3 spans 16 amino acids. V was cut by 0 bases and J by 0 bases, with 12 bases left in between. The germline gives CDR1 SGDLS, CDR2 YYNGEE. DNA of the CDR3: TGTGCCAGCAGCGTAGAGGCAGTCCGCATGAACACTGAAGCTTTCTTT. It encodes CASSVEAVRMNTEAFF. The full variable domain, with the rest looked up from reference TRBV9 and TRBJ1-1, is DSGVTQTPKHLITATGQRVTLRCSPRSGDLSVYWYQQSLDQGLQFLIQYYNGEERAKGNILERFSAQQFPDLHSELNLSSLELGDSALYFCASSVEAVRMNTEAFFGQGTRLTVV.

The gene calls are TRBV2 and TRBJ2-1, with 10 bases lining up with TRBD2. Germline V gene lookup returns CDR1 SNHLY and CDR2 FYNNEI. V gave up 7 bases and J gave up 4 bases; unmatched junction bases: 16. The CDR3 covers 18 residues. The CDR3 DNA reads TGTGCCAGCACCTTCGGAGTAGCGGGGGGCTTGTCGTACAATGAGCAGTTCTTC. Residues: CASTFGVAGGLSYNEQFF.

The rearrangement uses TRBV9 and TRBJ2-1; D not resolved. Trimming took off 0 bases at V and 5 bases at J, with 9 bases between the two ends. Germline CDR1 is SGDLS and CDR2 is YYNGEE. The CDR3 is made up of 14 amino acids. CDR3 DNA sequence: TGTGCCAGCAGCGTAGTTCCAGGCAACAATGAGCAGTTCTTC. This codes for CASSVVPGNNEQFF.

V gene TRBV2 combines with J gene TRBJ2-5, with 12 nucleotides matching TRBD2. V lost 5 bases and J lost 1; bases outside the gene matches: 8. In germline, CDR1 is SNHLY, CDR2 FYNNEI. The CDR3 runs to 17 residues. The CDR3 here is CASSLLAGGPFQETQYF. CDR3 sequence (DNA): TGTGCCAGCAGTCTACTAGCGGGAGGACCCTTCCAAGAGACCCAGTACTTC.

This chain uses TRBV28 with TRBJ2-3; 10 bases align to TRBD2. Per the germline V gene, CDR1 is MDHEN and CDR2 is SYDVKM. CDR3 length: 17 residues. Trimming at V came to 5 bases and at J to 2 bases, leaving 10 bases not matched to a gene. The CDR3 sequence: CASSLSGGADYTDTQYF. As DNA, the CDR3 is TGTGCCAGCAGTCTCAGCGGGGGGGCCGACTACACAGATACGCAGTATTTT.

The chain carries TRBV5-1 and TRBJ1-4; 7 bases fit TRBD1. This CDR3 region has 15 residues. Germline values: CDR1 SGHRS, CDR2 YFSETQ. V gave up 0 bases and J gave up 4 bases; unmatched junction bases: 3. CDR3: CASSLAGQFNEKLFF. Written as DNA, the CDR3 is TGCGCCAGCAGCTTGGCGGGACAGTTTAATGAAAAACTGTTTTTT.